The clone carrying this T cell receptor beta chain showed up many times. The data were obtained in a study of shared clonotypes between healthy human individuals. When samples were unsorted, some 84 million PBMCs were used for genomic DNA. The CDR3 contains 16 residues. Per the germline V gene, CDR1 is ENHRY and CDR2 is SYGVKD. V lost 9 bases to trimming and J lost 5 bases; unmatched junction nucleotides: 11. The team ran DNA from unsorted PBMCs on ten immunoSEQ deep assay plates for sequencing. Per the original data handling: Junction-only sequences without quality scores were provided by ImmunoSEQ, so filtering was different. Produced via immunoSEQ multiplex PCR; TCRdb's table is partial and in-frame only. That table is the source of V, J and clone size, and D and trimming were worked out from the DNA. The table has hundreds of thousands of clones, 77% seen once.

The sequence was obtained from a woman aged 40 to 50 in good health. Some clones in this sample may be carry-over from other donors' samples. The specimen sequenced was PBMCs. The rearrangement joins TRBV10-3 to TRBJ2-1; TRBD2 aligns across 12 bases. CDR3 amino acids: CAITALAGGGNNEQFF. CDR3 nucleotides: TGTGCCATTACCGCTCTAGCGGGAGGGGGCAACAATGAGCAGTTCTTC.